This entry lists 5 T cell receptor beta chains sequenced from one sample in a study of control samples from healthy donors and cancer patients (dated by TCRdb to 2018 to 2020). Receptor libraries were prepared by the immunoSEQ multiplex PCR assay. TCRdb holds this immuneACCESS table with in-frame rearrangements only. Some clones are missing; in checked studies, unresolved V genes explain under half, and the rest has no known cause. Present in this sample are fewer than 85,000 clones, about 94% of which were seen just once. The top ten clones comprise 2.8% of the sample. The specimen sequenced was blood. The receptors originated from a woman younger than 45 in good health.

The rearrangement links TRBV6-6 to TRBJ2-7; D gene uncertain. The V gene lost 2 bases and the J gene lost 3 bases, with 8 bases spanning the gap. CDR3 size: 13 residues. Germline values: CDR1 MNHNY, CDR2 SVGAGI (reference sequence). Written as DNA, the CDR3 is TGTGCCAGCAGTTACCGGCAACTCTACGAGCAGTACTTC. This sequence encodes CASSYRQLYEQYF.

This clone was seen a single time. V usage is TRBV5-4 and J usage is TRBJ2-1; weak D call: TRBD1 (6 bases). The CDR3 sequence is 15 residues long. V gave up 0 bases and J gave up 3 bases, with 10 bases separating them. The germline gives CDR1 SGHNT, CDR2 YYREEE (reference sequence). CDR3 nucleotide sequence: TGTGCCAGCAGCTTGGACAGGGCCAGCTACAATGAGCAGTTCTTC. Protein sequence: CASSLDRASYNEQFF.

The chain employs TRBV6-5 and TRBJ1-1; tentative D call: TRBD1 (6 bases). Germline loops: CDR1 MNHEY, CDR2 SVGAGI. The CDR3 is 16 amino acids. V lost 0 bases and J 0 bases, leaving 11 bases between the germline ends. This chain's CDR3 is CASSYSWTAMNTEAFF. The CDR3 DNA reads TGTGCCAGCAGTTACTCGTGGACAGCCATGAACACTGAAGCTTTCTTT.

The chain recombines TRBV15 with TRBJ1-4; perhaps TRBD1 as D (5 bases). CDR3 length: 15 amino acids. Germline CDR1 is LNHNV and CDR2 is YYDKDF (reference sequence). V was shortened by 5 bases and J by 3 bases, with 13 bases between the two germline ends. This CDR3 reads CATSVSTDSNEKLFF. CDR3 DNA: TGTGCCACCAGCGTCTCGACAGACTCTAATGAAAAACTGTTTTTT.

This chain connects TRBV25-1 to TRBJ2-3; 7 bases are a match to TRBD1. The trim removed 6 bases at V and 0 bases at J, leaving 12 bases unmatched. This CDR3 has 17 amino acids. Germline V lookup: CDR1 MGHDK, CDR2 SYGVNS. This CDR3 is CASRDGQEEISTDTQYF. In DNA, the CDR3 is TGTGCCAGCAGGGACGGACAGGAGGAGATAAGCACAGATACGCAGTATTTT.